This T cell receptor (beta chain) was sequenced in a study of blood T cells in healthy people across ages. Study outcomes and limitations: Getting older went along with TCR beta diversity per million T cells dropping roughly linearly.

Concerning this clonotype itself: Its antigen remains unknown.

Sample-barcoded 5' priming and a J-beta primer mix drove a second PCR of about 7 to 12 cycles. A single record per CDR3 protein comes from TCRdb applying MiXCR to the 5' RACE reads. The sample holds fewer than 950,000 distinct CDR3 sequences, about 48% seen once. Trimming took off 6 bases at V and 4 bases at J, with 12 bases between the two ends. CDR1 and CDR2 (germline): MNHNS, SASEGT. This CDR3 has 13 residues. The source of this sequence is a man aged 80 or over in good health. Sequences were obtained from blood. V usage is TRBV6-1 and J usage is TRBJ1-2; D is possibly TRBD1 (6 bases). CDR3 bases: TGTGCCAGCAGCGAGGGGGGCTTCTATGGCTACACCTTC. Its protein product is CASSEGGFYGYTF.